A single sample gave rise to the 5 T cell receptor beta chains below, sequenced in a study of blood T cell repertoires in COVID-19. Sequenced by immunoSEQ multiplex PCR; TCRdb stores in-frame clones only, minus some. The data hold a few hundred thousand clones, with 75% to 90% observed a single time. Sequenced material: PBMCs or T cells enriched from blood (not recorded which). These receptors were collected from a woman between 25 and 40 years old who had recovered from COVID-19.

This clone showed up just once. CDR3 region: CASSLRLTYNEQFF. The CDR3 nucleotides read TGTGCCAGCAGCCTACGACTTACCTACAATGAGCAGTTCTTC. The chain joins TRBV9 to TRBJ2-1; unclear D gene. CDR1 SGDLS and CDR2 YYNGEE come from the germline V gene. CDR3 size: 14 residues. V was pared by 4 bases and J by 2 bases, with 10 bases between.

The V gene is TRBV28, the J gene TRBJ1-4; 7 bases align to TRBD1. The length of the CDR3 is 14 residues. The V gene's germline CDR1 is MDHEN and CDR2 SYDVKM. J was trimmed by 6 bases and V by 4 bases; bases with no gene match: 5. Written as DNA, the CDR3 is TGTGCCAGCAGTTCCTTCGGGACAGATGAAAAACTGTTTTTT. Protein product: CASSSFGTDEKLFF.

This clone was seen just once. The chain links TRBV7-3 to TRBJ2-2; D may be TRBD2 (6 bases). V was trimmed by 5 bases and J by 5 bases, leaving 12 bases between them. Per germline, CDR1 SGHTA and CDR2 FQGTGA. CDR3 length equals 14 residues. The DNA of the CDR3 is TGTGCCAGCAGCCCCGCCGCGGGGACCGGGGAGCTGTTTTTT. This encodes CASSPAAGTGELFF.

V gene TRBV24-1 combines with J gene TRBJ2-3; 13 bases line up with TRBD2. Germline CDR1 KGHDR, CDR2 SFDVKD. There are 17 residues in the CDR3. V was clipped by 2 bases and J by 3 bases; unmatched bases: 4. DNA for the CDR3: TGTGCCACCAGTGATTCCCAACTAGCGGGAGGGACAGATACGCAGTATTTT. Its protein product is CATSDSQLAGGTDTQYF.

The rearrangement joins TRBV5-1 to TRBJ1-2, with D perhaps matching TRBD1 (6 bases). This CDR3 region has 14 residues. Germline-derived CDR1 and CDR2 are SGHRS and YFSETQ. Trimming took 0 bases from V and 6 from J, leaving 12 bases between them. The CDR3 DNA reads TGCGCCAGCAGCTTGGAACGACAGGCGGATGGCTACACCTTC. Translated, it gives CASSLERQADGYTF.